The present TCR beta chain was sequenced within a study of control samples from healthy donors and cancer patients. The table came from immunoSEQ multiplex PCR; TCRdb's copy has only in-frame clones and leaves some out. The sample consists of approximately 90,000 clones, under 90% of them appearing once. The clonotype was recovered from a woman in her 40s in good health. The sample taken for sequencing was blood.

As DNA, the CDR3 is TGTGCCAGCAGTTCCTGGACGGTCACCTACGAGCAGTACTTC. Protein sequence: CASSSWTVTYEQYF. The chain has TRBV6-2 or TRBV6-3 and TRBJ2-7; D call uncertain. V was trimmed by 4 bases and J by 2 bases, leaving 12 bases between them. Germline CDR1 reads MNHEY; CDR2 reads SVGEGT. The CDR3 length is 14 residues.